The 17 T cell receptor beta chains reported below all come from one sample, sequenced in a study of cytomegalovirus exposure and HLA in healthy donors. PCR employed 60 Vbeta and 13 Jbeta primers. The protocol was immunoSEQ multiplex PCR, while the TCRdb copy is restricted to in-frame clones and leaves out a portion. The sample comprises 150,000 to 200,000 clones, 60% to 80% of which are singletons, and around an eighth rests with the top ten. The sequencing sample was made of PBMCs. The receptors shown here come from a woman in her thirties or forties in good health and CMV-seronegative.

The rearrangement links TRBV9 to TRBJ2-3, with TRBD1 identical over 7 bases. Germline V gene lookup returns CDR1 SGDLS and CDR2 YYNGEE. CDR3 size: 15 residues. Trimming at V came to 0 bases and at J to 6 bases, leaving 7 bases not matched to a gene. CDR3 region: CASSVEPGQQDTQYF. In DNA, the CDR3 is TGTGCCAGCAGCGTAGAACCGGGACAGCAGGATACGCAGTATTTT.

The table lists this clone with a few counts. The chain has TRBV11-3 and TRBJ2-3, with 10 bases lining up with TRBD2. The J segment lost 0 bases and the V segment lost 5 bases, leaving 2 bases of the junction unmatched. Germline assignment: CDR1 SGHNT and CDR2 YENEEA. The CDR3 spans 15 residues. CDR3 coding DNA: TGTGCCAGCAGCCCACTAGCGGGGAGCACAGATACGCAGTATTTT. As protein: CASSPLAGSTDTQYF.

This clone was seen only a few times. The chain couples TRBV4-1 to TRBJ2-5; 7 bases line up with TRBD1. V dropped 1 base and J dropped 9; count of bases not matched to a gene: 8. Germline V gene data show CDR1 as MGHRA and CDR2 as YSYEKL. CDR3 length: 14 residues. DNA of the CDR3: TGCGCCAGCAGCCAAGTTTCTGCCCAGGGGGCCCAGTACTTC. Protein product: CASSQVSAQGAQYF.

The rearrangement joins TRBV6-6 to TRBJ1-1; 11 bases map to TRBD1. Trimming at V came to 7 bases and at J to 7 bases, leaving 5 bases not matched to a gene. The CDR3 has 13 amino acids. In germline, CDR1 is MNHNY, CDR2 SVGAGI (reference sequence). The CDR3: CASTWDRGDEAFF. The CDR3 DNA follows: TGTGCCAGCACCTGGGACAGGGGGGATGAAGCTTTCTTT.

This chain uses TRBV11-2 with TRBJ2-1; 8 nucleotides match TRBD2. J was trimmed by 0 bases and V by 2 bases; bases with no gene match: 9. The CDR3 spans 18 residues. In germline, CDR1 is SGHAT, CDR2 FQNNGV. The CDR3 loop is CASSLWLAGSSSYNEQFF. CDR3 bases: TGTGCCAGCAGCTTATGGCTAGCGGGTTCCAGCTCCTACAATGAGCAGTTCTTC.

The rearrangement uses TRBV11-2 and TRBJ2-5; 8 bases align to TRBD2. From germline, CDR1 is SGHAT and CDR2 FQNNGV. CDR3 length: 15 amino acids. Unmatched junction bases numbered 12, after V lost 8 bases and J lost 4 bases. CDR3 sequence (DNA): TGTGCCAGCGCCCCGGGAGGGGAGTGGGGAGAGACCCAGTACTTC. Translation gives CASAPGGEWGETQYF.

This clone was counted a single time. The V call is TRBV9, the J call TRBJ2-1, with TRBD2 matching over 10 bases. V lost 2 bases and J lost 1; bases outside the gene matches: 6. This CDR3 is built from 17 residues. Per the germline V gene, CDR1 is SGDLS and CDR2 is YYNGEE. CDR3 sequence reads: CASSVRTSGYSYNEQFF. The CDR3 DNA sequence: TGTGCCAGCAGCGTGAGGACTAGCGGCTATTCCTACAATGAGCAGTTCTTC.

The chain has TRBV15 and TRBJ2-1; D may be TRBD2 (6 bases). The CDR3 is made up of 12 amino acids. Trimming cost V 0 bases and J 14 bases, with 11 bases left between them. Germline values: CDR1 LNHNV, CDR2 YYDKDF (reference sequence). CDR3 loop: CATSRERGCEFF. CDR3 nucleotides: TGTGCCACCAGCAGAGAGCGGGGCTGCGAGTTCTTC.

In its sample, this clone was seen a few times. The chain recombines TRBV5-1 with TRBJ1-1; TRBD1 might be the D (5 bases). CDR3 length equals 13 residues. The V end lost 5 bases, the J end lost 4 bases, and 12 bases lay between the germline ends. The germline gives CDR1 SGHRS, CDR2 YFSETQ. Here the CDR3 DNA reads TGCGCCAGCAGTCAGCAGGGTGCCACTGAAGCTTTCTTT. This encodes CASSQQGATEAFF.

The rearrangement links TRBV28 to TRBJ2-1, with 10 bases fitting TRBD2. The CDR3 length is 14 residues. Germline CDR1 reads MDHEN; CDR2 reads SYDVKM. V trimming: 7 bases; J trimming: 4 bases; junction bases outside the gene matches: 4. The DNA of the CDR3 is TGTGCCAGCATTGTAGCGGGAGGATACAATGAGCAGTTCTTC. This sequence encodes CASIVAGGYNEQFF.

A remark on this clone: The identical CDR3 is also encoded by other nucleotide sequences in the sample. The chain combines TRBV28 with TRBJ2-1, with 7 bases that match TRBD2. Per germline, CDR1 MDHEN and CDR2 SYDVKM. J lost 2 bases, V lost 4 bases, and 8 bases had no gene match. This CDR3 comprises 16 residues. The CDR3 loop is CASSYEGGSPYNEQFF. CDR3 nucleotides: TGTGCCAGCAGTTACGAGGGAGGGTCCCCCTACAATGAGCAGTTCTTC.

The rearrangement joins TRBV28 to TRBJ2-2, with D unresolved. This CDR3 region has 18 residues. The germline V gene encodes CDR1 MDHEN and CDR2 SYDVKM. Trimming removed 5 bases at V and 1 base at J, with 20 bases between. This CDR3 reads CASSTYAMLSMNTGELFF. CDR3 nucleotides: TGTGCCAGCAGTACCTACGCCATGCTTTCAATGAACACCGGGGAGCTGTTTTTT.

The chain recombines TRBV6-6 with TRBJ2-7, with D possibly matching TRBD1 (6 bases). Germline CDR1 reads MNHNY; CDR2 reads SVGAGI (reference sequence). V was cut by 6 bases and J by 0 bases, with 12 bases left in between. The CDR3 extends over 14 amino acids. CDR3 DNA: TGTGCCAGCAGGTCTAGGGACACCTCCTACGAGCAGTACTTC. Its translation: CASRSRDTSYEQYF.

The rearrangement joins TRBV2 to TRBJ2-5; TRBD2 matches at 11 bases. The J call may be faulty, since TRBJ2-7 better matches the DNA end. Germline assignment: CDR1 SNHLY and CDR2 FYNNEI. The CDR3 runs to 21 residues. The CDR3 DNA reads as TGTGCCAGCTTCCGAGAGGCTAGCCCTGTATCTAGCGGGAGGACCTCCGGCGAGCAGTACTTC. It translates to CASFREASPVSSGRTSGEQYF.

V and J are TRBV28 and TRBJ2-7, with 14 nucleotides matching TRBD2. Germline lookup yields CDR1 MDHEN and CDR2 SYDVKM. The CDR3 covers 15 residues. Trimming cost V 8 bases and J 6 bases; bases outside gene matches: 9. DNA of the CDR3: TGTGCCAGCCCCCCCCTGGGACTAGCGGGAGTCGAGCAGTACTTC. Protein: CASPPLGLAGVEQYF.

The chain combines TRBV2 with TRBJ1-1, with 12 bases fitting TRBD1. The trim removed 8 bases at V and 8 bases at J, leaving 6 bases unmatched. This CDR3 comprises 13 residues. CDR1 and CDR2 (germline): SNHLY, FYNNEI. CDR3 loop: CASAGTGGWEAFF. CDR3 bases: TGTGCCAGCGCGGGGACAGGGGGCTGGGAAGCTTTCTTT.

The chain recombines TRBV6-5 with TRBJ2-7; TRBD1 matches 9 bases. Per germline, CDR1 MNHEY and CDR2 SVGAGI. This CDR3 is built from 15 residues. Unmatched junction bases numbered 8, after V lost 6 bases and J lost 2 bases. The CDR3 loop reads CASSLGTGPPYEQYF. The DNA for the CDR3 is TGTGCCAGCAGCCTCGGGACAGGGCCCCCCTACGAGCAGTACTTC.